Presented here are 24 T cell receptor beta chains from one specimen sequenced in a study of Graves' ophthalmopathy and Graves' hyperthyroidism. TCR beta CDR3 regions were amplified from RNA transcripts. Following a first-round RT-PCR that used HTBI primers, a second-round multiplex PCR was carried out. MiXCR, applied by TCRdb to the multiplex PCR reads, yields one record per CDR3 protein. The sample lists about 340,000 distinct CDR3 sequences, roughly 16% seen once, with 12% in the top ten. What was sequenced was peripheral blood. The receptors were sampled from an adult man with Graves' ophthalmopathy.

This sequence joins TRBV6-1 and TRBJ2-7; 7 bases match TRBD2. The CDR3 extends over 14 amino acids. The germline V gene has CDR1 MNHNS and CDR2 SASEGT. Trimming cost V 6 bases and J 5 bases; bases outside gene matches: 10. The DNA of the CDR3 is TGTGCCAGCAGAAACCTTGGCGGGAGAAACGAGCAGTACTTC. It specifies CASRNLGGRNEQYF.

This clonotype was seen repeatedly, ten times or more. The CDR3 reads CASSEALEAFF. For the CDR3, the DNA is TGTGCCAGCAGTGAAGCGCTCGAAGCTTTCTTT. The chain recombines TRBV6-1 with TRBJ1-1; D is unresolved. With 0 bases removed from V and 8 bases from J, the gap between germline ends came to 4 bases. Germline CDR1 MNHNS, CDR2 SASEGT. The CDR3 consists of 11 residues.

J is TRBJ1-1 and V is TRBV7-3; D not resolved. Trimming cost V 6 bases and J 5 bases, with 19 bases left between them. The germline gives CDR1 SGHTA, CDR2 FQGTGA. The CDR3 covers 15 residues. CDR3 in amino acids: CASSLGGAEGTEAFF. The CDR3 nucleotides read TGTGCCAGCAGTTTGGGAGGAGCGGAGGGAACTGAAGCTTTCTTT.

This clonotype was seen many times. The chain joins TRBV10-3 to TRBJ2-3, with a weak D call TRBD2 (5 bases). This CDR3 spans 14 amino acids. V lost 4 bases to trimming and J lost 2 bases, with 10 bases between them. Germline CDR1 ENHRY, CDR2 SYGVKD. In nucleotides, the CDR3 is TGTGCCATCAGTGTCAGCGGTCCCACAGATACGCAGTATTTT. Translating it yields CAISVSGPTDTQYF.

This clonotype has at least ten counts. CDR3 nucleotide sequence: TGTGCCTGGGAGACAGCGAACTATGGCTACACCTTC. This translates into CAWETANYGYTF. The J gene is TRBJ1-2, the V gene TRBV30; tentative D call: TRBD1 (5 bases). Trimming left V 5 bases short and J 2 bases short, with 9 bases between. Germline values: CDR1 GTSNPN, CDR2 SVGIG (reference sequence). CDR3 length equals 12 residues. The full variable domain, with the rest looked up from reference TRBV30 and TRBJ1-2, is SQTIHQWPATLVQPVGSPLSLECTVEGTSNPNLYWYRQAAGRGLQLLFYSVGIGQISSEVPQNLSASRPQDRQFILSSKKLLLSDSGFYLCAWETANYGYTFGSGTRLTVV.

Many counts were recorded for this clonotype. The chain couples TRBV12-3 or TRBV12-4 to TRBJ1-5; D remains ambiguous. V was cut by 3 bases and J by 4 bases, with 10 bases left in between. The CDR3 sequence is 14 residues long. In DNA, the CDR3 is TGTGCCAGCAGTTTCGGTCAGCTTAATCAGCCCCAGCATTTT. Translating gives CASSFGQLNQPQHF.

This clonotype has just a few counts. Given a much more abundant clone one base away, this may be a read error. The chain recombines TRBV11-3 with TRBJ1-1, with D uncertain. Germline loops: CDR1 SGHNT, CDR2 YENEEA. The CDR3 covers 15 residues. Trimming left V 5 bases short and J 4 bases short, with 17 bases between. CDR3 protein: CASSRDGRVSTEAFF. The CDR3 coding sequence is TGTGCCAGCAGCCGAGACGGGCGGGTGAGCACTGAAGCTTTCTTT.

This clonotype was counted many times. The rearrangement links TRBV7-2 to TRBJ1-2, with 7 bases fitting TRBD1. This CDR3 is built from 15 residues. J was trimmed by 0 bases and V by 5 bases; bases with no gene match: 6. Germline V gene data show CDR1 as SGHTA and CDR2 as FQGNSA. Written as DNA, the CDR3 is TGTGCCAGCAGCCGCACAGGGGACCCTAACTATGGCTACACCTTC. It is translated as CASSRTGDPNYGYTF.

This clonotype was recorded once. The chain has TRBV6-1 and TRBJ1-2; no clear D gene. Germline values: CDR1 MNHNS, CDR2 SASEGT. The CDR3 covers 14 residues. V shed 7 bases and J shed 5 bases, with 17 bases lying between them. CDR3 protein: CASNGQGVGYGYTF. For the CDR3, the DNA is TGTGCCAGCAATGGGCAAGGCGTTGGGTATGGCTACACCTTC.

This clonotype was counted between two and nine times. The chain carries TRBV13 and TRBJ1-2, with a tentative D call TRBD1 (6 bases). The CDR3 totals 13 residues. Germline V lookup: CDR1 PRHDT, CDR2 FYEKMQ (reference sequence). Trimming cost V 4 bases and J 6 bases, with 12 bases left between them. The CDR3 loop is CASSSIGQHGYTF. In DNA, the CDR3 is TGTGCCAGCAGCTCAATTGGACAGCATGGCTACACCTTC.

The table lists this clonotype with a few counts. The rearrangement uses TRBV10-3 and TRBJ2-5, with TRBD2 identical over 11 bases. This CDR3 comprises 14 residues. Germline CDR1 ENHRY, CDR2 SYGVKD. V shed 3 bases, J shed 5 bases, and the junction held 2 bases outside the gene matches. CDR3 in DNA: TGTGCCATCAGTGACTGGACTAGCGGGGAGACCCAGTACTTC. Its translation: CAISDWTSGETQYF.

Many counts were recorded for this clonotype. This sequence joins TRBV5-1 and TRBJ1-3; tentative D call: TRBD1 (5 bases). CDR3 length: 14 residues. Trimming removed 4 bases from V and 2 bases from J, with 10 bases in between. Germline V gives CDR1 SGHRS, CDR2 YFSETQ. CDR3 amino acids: CASSTGTAGNTIYF. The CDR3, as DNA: TGCGCCAGCAGCACCGGGACGGCTGGAAACACCATATATTTT.

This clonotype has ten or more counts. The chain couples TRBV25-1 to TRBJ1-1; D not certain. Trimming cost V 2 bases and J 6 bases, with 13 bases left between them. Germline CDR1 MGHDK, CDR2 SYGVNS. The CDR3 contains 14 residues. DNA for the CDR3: TGTGCCAGCAGTGAAGCTAGGGTGAATTCTGAAGCTTTCTTT. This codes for CASSEARVNSEAFF.

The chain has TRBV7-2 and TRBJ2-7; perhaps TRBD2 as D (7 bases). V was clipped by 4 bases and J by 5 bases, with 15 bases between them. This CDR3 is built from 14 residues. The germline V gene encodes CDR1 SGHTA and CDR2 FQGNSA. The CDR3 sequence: CASSWTAGADEQYF. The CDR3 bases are TGTGCCAGCAGCTGGACCGCGGGGGCGGACGAGCAGTACTTC. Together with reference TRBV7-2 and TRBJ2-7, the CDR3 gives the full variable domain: GAGVSQSPSNKVTEKGKDVELRCDPISGHTALYWYRQSLGQGLEFLIYFQGNSAPDKSGLPSDRFSAERTGGSVSTLTIQRTQQEDSAVYLCASSWTAGADEQYFGPGTRLTVT.

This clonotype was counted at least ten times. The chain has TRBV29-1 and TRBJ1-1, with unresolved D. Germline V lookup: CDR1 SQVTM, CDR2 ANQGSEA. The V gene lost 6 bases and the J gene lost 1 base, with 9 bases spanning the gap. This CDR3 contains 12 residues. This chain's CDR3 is CSVNTANTEAFF. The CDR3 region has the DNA TGCAGCGTGAACACAGCGAACACTGAAGCTTTCTTT.

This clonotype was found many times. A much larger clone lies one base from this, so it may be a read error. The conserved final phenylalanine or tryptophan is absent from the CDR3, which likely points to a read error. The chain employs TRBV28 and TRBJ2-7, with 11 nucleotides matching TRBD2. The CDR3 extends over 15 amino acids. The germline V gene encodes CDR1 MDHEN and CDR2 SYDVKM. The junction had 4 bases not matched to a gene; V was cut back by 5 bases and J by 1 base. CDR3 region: CASSTRLAGSYEQYS. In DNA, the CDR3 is TGTGCCAGCAGTACCCGACTAGCGGGATCCTACGAGCAGTACTCC.

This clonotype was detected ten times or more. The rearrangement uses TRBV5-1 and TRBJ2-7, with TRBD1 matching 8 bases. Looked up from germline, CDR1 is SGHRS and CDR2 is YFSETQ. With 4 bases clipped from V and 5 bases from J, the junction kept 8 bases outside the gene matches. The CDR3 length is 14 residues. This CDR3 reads CASSLRQGNDEQYF. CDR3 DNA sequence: TGCGCCAGCAGCCTTAGACAGGGGAATGACGAGCAGTACTTC.

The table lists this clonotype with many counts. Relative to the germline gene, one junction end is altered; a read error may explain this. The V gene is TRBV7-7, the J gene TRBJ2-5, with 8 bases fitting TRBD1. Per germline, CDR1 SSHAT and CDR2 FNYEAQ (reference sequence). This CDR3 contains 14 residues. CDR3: CASSRTGLRETQYF. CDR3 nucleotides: TGTGCTAGCAGCAGGACAGGGCTTAGAGAGACCCAGTACTTC.

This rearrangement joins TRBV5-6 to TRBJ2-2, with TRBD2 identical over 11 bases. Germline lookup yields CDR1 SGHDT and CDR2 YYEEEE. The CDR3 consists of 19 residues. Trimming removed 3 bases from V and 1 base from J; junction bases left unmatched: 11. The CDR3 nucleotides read TGTGCCAGCAGCTGGCCCCGACTAGCGGGGATAATGAACACCGGGGAGCTGTTTTTT. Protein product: CASSWPRLAGIMNTGELFF.

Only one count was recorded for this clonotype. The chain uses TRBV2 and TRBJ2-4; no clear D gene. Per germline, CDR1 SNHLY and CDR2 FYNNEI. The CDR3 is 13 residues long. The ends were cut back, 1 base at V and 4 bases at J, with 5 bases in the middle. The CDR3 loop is CASSEGQKNIQYF. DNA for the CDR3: TGTGCCAGCAGTGAAGGTCAGAAAAACATTCAGTACTTC.

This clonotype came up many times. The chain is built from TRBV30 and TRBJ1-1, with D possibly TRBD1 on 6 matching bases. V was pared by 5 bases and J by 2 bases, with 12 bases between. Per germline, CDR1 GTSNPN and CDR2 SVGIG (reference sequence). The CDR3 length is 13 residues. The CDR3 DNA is TGTGCCTGGGTCGGACAGACTAACACTGAAGCTTTCTTT. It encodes CAWVGQTNTEAFF.

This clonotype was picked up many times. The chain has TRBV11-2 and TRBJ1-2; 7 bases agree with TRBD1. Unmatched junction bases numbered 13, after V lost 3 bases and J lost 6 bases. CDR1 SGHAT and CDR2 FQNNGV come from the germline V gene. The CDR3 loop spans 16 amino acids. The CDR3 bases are TGTGCCAGCAGCTTCGGCACCGAAGGCAGGGGGGATGGCTACACCTTC. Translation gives CASSFGTEGRGDGYTF.

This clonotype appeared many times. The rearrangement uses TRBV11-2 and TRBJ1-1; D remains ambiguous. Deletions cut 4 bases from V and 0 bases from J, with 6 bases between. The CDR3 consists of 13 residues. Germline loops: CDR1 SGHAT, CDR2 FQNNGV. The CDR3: CASSSRMNTEAFF. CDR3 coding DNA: TGTGCCAGCAGCTCCCGCATGAACACTGAAGCTTTCTTT.

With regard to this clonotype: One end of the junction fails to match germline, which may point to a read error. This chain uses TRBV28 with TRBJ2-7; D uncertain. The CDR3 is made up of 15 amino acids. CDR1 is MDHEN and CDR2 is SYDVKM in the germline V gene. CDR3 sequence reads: CASSFPPTTSHEQYF. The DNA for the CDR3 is TGTGCCAGCAGTTTCCCTCCGACAACCTCCCACGAGCAGTACTTC.